These T cell receptor beta chains were read from a single sample in a study of monozygotic twins with inflammatory bowel disease. Following a re-call of the 5' RACE reads, TCRdb has one entry per CDR3 protein and lacks DNA. The sample has hundreds of thousands of distinct CDR3 sequences. Specimen: blood. The receptors were gathered from a human donor with ulcerative colitis or Crohn's disease, or a healthy co-twin of an affected twin (not recorded which). Both conserved end residues are part of each CDR3.

J | V | CDR3
TRBJ2-7 | TRBV4-3 | CASSHGTGLAEQYF
TRBJ1-5 | TRBV30 | CAWAGQGNNQPQHF
TRBJ1-4 | TRBV6-5 | CASSYSYQGSGEKLFF
TRBJ2-7 | TRBV4-2 | CASSQDLPSGGPNEQYF
TRBJ2-1 | TRBV29-1 | CSVQGYNEQFF
TRBJ2-2 | TRBV3-1 | CASSPGGTNTGELFF
TRBJ2-7 | TRBV7-2 | CASSLQGFGNEQYF
TRBJ1-4 | TRBV27 | CASSLSRASATNEKLFF
TRBJ2-7 | TRBV7-2 | CASSSPRDLLSYEQYF
TRBJ1-1 | TRBV12-3/TRBV12-4 | CASSPPRTVNTEAFF
TRBJ1-5 | TRBV5-5 | CATLSGRAIVGQPQHF
TRBJ2-2 | TRBV20-1 | CSATKTGPGELFF
TRBJ1-3 | TRBV20-1 | CSAPGAGPGNTIYF
TRBJ2-3 | TRBV5-4 | CASSPGLAFTDTQYF
TRBJ2-3 | TRBV7-9 | CASSLAGQSTDTQYF
TRBJ1-1 | TRBV5-1 | CASSRTGTDTEAFF
TRBJ2-1 | TRBV20-1 | CSAKGTYNEQFF
TRBJ2-1 | TRBV25-1 | CASSASGALNEQFF
TRBJ2-7 | TRBV12-3/TRBV12-4 | CASLRGLGYEQYF
TRBJ2-1 | TRBV29-1 | CSVGWSYNEQFF
TRBJ1-5 | TRBV12-3/TRBV12-4 | CASNRQGTQPQHF
TRBJ2-2 | TRBV5-1 | CASSFAGQGNTGELFF